The source of this T cell receptor (beta chain) is a study of blood T cell repertoires in COVID-19. Looking at the study overall: Samples came from the United States, Italy and Spain, spanning acute and convalescent COVID-19.

In the source study's methods: Scientists estimated how many nucleated cells there were by amplifying reference gene primers. The data were produced by immunoSEQ multiplex PCR, yet TCRdb's version contains in-frame clones alone and is incomplete. That table supplies the V and J calls and clone size; D and trimming were determined from the DNA. The sample holds about 210,000 clones, about four fifths seen once. This clone was detected a few times. The sample was peripheral blood. The sequence was obtained from a woman aged 40 to 55 with active or convalescent COVID-19.

DNA of the CDR3: TGTGCCAGCAGCCAAGCGGGCCGGACAGGGCCCTCCTACGAGCAGTACTTC. Translation: CASSQAGRTGPSYEQYF. V and J are TRBV4-2 and TRBJ2-7; 8 bases map to TRBD1. The CDR3 sequence is 17 residues long. Unmatched junction bases numbered 8, after V lost 1 base and J lost 0 bases. Looked up from germline, CDR1 is LGHNA and CDR2 is YNFKEQ.